Below, one TCR beta chain is given with its context. No antigen is known for it. The same CDR3 also results from other DNA sequences found in this sample. Between the trimmed V and J ends, which lost 8 bases and 4 bases, there was a span of 9 bases. Per the germline V gene, CDR1 is SNHLY and CDR2 is FYNNEI. The CDR3 has 12 amino acids. Selected positively for CCR7 and CD45RO-negative, naive CD8 cells excluded terminally differentiated effector memory CD45RA+ cells. Study donors comprised healthy, HIV-negative adults devoid of recent acute infection or vaccination. Everyone who donated was a Caucasian adult who lived in Nashville, Tennessee. This specimen belongs to a study of shared clonotypes between healthy human individuals. General study findings and limits: Memory subsets generally showed smaller estimated richness than naive subsets did. Several donors held about 5% of naive CD4 clonotypes in common.

The assay was immunoSEQ multiplex PCR, and TCRdb's table has in-frame clones only and misses some. The sample shows millions of clones, around 96% of them seen only once. The sequence came from a man aged 18 to 30 in good health. V usage is TRBV2 and J usage is TRBJ2-4; TRBD2 is a possible D gene (5 bases). The sequenced sample was naive CD8+ T cells sorted from blood. CDR3 region: CASSGEKNIQYF. CDR3 DNA: TGTGCCAGCTCTGGGGAGAAAAACATTCAGTACTTC.